The 13 T cell receptor beta chains given below trace back to one sample, sequenced in a study of blood T cells in healthy people across ages. A second PCR, run for about 6 to 11 cycles, used a sample-barcoded 5' primer plus a J-beta primer mix. TCRdb fed the 5' RACE reads into MiXCR, producing one record per CDR3 protein. The top ten clones hold 4% of a sample with over a million distinct CDR3 sequences, approximately 39% of them seen once. What was sequenced was blood. The receptors here all came from a woman between 18 and 30 years old in good health.

This clonotype was observed a few times. The gene calls are TRBV9 and TRBJ2-2; 7 positions match TRBD1. This CDR3 is built from 17 residues. V shed 0 bases, J shed 4 bases, and the junction held 9 bases outside the gene matches. In germline, CDR1 is SGDLS, CDR2 YYNGEE. The CDR3 reads CASSVDLTGWGTGELFF. In DNA form, the CDR3 reads TGTGCCAGCAGCGTAGACTTGACAGGGTGGGGCACCGGGGAGCTGTTTTTT.

This clonotype was seen a handful of times. V is TRBV10-2 and J is TRBJ2-1; D is unclear. Germline V gene sequence: CDR1 WSHSY, CDR2 SAAADI. V lost 6 bases and J 0 bases, leaving 9 bases between the germline ends. This CDR3 has 14 amino acids. The CDR3 spells CASRVGSSYNEQFF. CDR3 in DNA: TGCGCCAGCAGGGTCGGAAGCTCCTACAATGAGCAGTTCTTC.

This chain connects TRBV5-1 to TRBJ2-4, with no clear D. The DNA end lines up better with TRBJ2-7; the J call may be wrong. CDR1 is SGHRS and CDR2 is YFSETQ in the germline V gene. There are 14 residues in the CDR3. CDR3 sequence reads: CASSLIQPVYEQYF. In DNA form, the CDR3 reads TGCGCCAGCAGCTTGATACAGCCAGTCTACGAGCAGTACTTC.

The rearrangement links TRBV2 to TRBJ2-5, with D possibly being TRBD1 (5 bases). V gave up 2 bases and J gave up 11 bases, with 27 bases separating them. Germline V CDR1 and CDR2: SNHLY, FYNNEI. This CDR3 region has 17 residues. The CDR3 sequence is CASSERMWGVSYNEQYF. CDR3 nucleotide sequence: TGTGCCAGCAGTGAAAGGATGTGGGGCGTCTCCTACAATGAGCAGTACTTC. The complete variable domain, with remaining parts taken from reference TRBV2 and TRBJ2-5, reads EPEVTQTPSHQVTQMGQEVILRCVPISNHLYFYWYRQILGQKVEFLVSFYNNEISEKSEIFDDQFSVERPDGSNFTLKIRSTKLEDSAMYFCASSERMWGVSYNEQYFGPGTRLLVL.

The chain combines TRBV2 with TRBJ2-5; D gene ambiguous. The length of the CDR3 is 12 residues. The ends were cut back, 9 bases at V and 5 bases at J, with 13 bases in the middle. Germline CDR1 is SNHLY and CDR2 is FYNNEI. CDR3: CASTYPQETQYF. For the CDR3, the DNA is TGTGCCAGTACATACCCACAGGAGACCCAGTACTTC.

The chain couples TRBV20-1 to TRBJ1-2; D gene uncertain. The V gene's germline CDR1 is DFQATT and CDR2 SNEGSKA (reference sequence). The CDR3 has 10 amino acids. CDR3 residues: CTPEGDGYTF. The CDR3 bases are TGCACCCCGGAGGGTGACGGCTACACCTTC.

This clonotype was counted at least ten times. The chain links TRBV29-1 to TRBJ2-3; a weak D match, TRBD1 (6 bases). The CDR3 covers 13 residues. Germline V gene lookup returns CDR1 SQVTM and CDR2 ANQGSEA. Trimming left V 5 bases short and J 0 bases short, with 9 bases between. In DNA form, the CDR3 reads TGCAGCGTTACCACAGGGAGCACAGATACGCAGTATTTT. Amino acid sequence: CSVTTGSTDTQYF.

This chain joins TRBV6-1 and TRBJ1-5; D may be TRBD1 (5 bases). The CDR3 sequence is 12 residues long. Trimming took off 11 bases at V and 3 bases at J, with 11 bases between the two ends. Germline lookup yields CDR1 MNHNS and CDR2 SASEGT. The CDR3: CAGGLLNQPQHF. The CDR3 DNA reads TGTGCCGGGGGTCTACTCAATCAGCCCCAGCATTTT.

This clonotype appeared a few times. CDR3 loop: CSGTSGASYSYNEQFF. The CDR3 DNA is TGCAGTGGGACTAGCGGGGCCTCTTACTCCTACAATGAGCAGTTCTTC. The chain has TRBV20-1 and TRBJ2-1; 12 bases match TRBD2. The CDR3 covers 16 residues. From germline, CDR1 is DFQATT and CDR2 SNEGSKA (reference sequence). V dropped 7 bases and J dropped 0; count of bases not matched to a gene: 7.

The V call is TRBV6-1, the J call TRBJ1-3; weak D call: TRBD1 (5 bases). V gave up 4 bases and J gave up 6 bases, with 16 bases separating them. Germline CDR1 and CDR2: MNHNS and SASEGT. The CDR3 extends over 15 amino acids. The CDR3: CASSAARGWENTIYF. The CDR3 nucleotides are TGTGCCAGCAGTGCCGCGAGGGGATGGGAAAACACCATATATTTT.

The gene calls are TRBV2 and TRBJ1-1, with TRBD1 matching 7 bases. With 10 bases clipped from V and 5 bases from J, the junction kept 10 bases outside the gene matches. The germline gives CDR1 SNHLY, CDR2 FYNNEI. The CDR3 contains 13 residues. CDR3 bases: TGTGCCACAAGGATGGGGACAGAGACTGAAGCTTTCTTT. This gives the protein CATRMGTETEAFF. The full variable domain, with the rest looked up from reference TRBV2 and TRBJ1-1, is EPEVTQTPSHQVTQMGQEVILRCVPISNHLYFYWYRQILGQKVEFLVSFYNNEISEKSEIFDDQFSVERPDGSNFTLKIRSTKLEDSAMYFCATRMGTETEAFFGQGTRLTVV.

This clonotype was recorded only once. It may be a read error: a sequence one base away is much more abundant. The rearrangement uses TRBV15 and TRBJ1-3; D not certain. The length of the CDR3 is 14 residues. Germline CDR1 and CDR2: LNHNV and YYDKDF (reference sequence). The ends were cut back, 5 bases at V and 8 bases at J, with 16 bases in the middle. In DNA, the CDR3 is TGTGCCACCAGCGGCGACCCTGGAGTGCACACCATATATTTT. This sequence encodes CATSGDPGVHTIYF.

A few counts support this clonotype. This rearrangement joins TRBV4-3 to TRBJ2-3; 8 bases map to TRBD2. Germline-derived CDR1 and CDR2 are LGHNA and YSLEER. The trim removed 1 base at V and 6 bases at J, leaving 6 bases unmatched. The CDR3 spans 15 residues. DNA of the CDR3: TGCGCCAGCAGCCAAGGGGCTAGCGGGCGTGATACGCAGTATTTT. This gives the protein CASSQGASGRDTQYF.